One and the same sample provided the 26 T cell receptor beta chains below, sequenced in a study of blood T cell repertoires in COVID-19. Here immunoSEQ multiplex PCR was the method, and the copy in TCRdb shows in-frame clones only, minus some. The table includes approximately 110,000 clones, approximately 69% detected once. Sequenced material: peripheral blood. The receptors shown here come from a man at least 80 years old with acute or convalescent COVID-19.

This clone was detected once. This sequence joins TRBV7-2 and TRBJ2-1, with D unresolved. The germline V gene encodes CDR1 SGHTA and CDR2 FQGNSA. Between the trimmed V and J ends, which lost 1 base and 8 bases, there was a span of 15 bases. CDR3 size: 15 residues. CDR3: CASSLVAAVRHEQFF. As DNA, the CDR3 is TGTGCCAGCAGCTTAGTGGCTGCGGTTAGGCATGAGCAGTTCTTC.

The chain employs TRBV2 and TRBJ2-5; TRBD2 matches 8 bases. Germline trimming cut 7 bases from V and 5 bases from J; bases unmatched to any gene: 3. Germline loops: CDR1 SNHLY, CDR2 FYNNEI. The CDR3 consists of 12 residues. The CDR3 here is CASKGGGETQYF. The CDR3 DNA sequence: TGTGCCAGCAAGGGCGGGGGGGAGACCCAGTACTTC.

V and J are TRBV24-1 and TRBJ2-3; TRBD2 aligns across 7 bases. Germline V gives CDR1 KGHDR, CDR2 SFDVKD. The CDR3 runs to 15 residues. V gave up 4 bases and J gave up 1 base; unmatched junction bases: 4. CDR3 amino acids: CATSDPAGGTDTQYF. For the CDR3, the DNA is TGTGCCACCAGTGACCCGGCGGGGGGCACAGATACGCAGTATTTT.

The rearrangement joins TRBV28 to TRBJ2-5; TRBD2 matches 7 bases. Trimming removed 2 bases from V and 2 bases from J; junction bases left unmatched: 8. The CDR3 spans 16 residues. CDR1 and CDR2 (germline): MDHEN, SYDVKM. The CDR3 region is CASSLVASGMQETQYF. Written as DNA, the CDR3 is TGTGCCAGCAGTTTAGTTGCTAGCGGAATGCAAGAGACCCAGTACTTC.

This clone is labeled medium-sized. This chain joins TRBV9 and TRBJ1-5; a possible D gene is TRBD1 (5 bases). V was clipped by 0 bases and J by 4 bases, with 8 bases between them. Germline CDR1 SGDLS, CDR2 YYNGEE. CDR3 length equals 14 residues. The CDR3 here is CASSVDGANQPQHF. The CDR3 DNA reads as TGTGCCAGCAGCGTAGATGGGGCGAATCAGCCCCAGCATTTT.

The chain combines TRBV5-4 with TRBJ1-6, with unresolved D. V dropped 0 bases and J dropped 12 bases, with 10 bases sitting between them. There are 13 residues in the CDR3. The germline gives CDR1 SGHNT, CDR2 YYREEE (reference sequence). The chain's CDR3 is CASSLGPEGPLHF. In nucleotides, the CDR3 is TGTGCCAGCAGCTTGGGACCGGAGGGACCCCTCCACTTT. The entire variable domain, with the rest obtained from reference TRBV5-4 and TRBJ1-6, is as follows: ETGVTQSPTHLIKTRGQQVTLRCSSQSGHNTVSWYQQALGQGPQFIFQYYREEENGRGNFPPRFSGLQFPNYSSELNVNALELDDSALYLCASSLGPEGPLHFGNGTRLTVT.

The chain is built from TRBV9 and TRBJ2-5; 10 bases map to TRBD2. Germline V gene sequence: CDR1 SGDLS, CDR2 YYNGEE. Trimming cost V 3 bases and J 2 bases; bases outside gene matches: 4. This CDR3 has 15 residues. DNA of the CDR3: TGTGCCAGCAGCGAGAGACTAGCGGGTCAAGAGACCCAGTACTTC. Translation: CASSERLAGQETQYF.

The V gene is TRBV15, the J gene TRBJ2-5; the D is unclear. Trimming took 2 bases from V and 1 from J, leaving 8 bases between them. Germline V gene sequence: CDR1 LNHNV, CDR2 YYDKDF (reference sequence). This CDR3 is built from 14 residues. This CDR3 is CATSRPHPQETQYF. The CDR3 DNA follows: TGTGCCACCAGCAGACCACACCCCCAAGAGACCCAGTACTTC.

To note about this clone: Additional DNA sequences in this sample encode the identical CDR3. The gene calls are TRBV28 and TRBJ1-1; D possibly corresponds to TRBD1 (5 bases). The ends were cut back, 2 bases at V and 5 bases at J, with 12 bases in the middle. This CDR3 spans 14 amino acids. Germline CDR1 and CDR2: MDHEN and SYDVKM. The CDR3 is CASSLGGGRTEAFF. CDR3 sequence (DNA): TGTGCCAGCAGTTTAGGGGGGGGGAGGACTGAAGCTTTCTTT. The full variable domain, with the rest looked up from reference TRBV28 and TRBJ1-1, is DVKVTQSSRYLVKRTGEKVFLECVQDMDHENMFWYRQDPGLGLRLIYFSYDVKMKEKGDIPEGYSVSREKKERFSLILESASTNQTSMYLCASSLGGGRTEAFFGQGTRLTVV.

The chain employs TRBV10-3 and TRBJ2-1; no definite D call. The CDR3 is made up of 15 amino acids. Germline CDR1 reads ENHRY; CDR2 reads SYGVKD. V lost 10 bases and J 9 bases, leaving 25 bases between the germline ends. CDR3 loop: CATTASPQLPGEQFF. Here the CDR3 DNA reads TGTGCCACAACCGCATCCCCCCAGCTACCAGGTGAGCAGTTCTTC.

The chain recombines TRBV5-6 with TRBJ2-2, with TRBD2 matching over 13 bases. V lost 2 bases to trimming and J lost 6 bases; unmatched junction nucleotides: 4. The germline CDR1 and CDR2 sequences are SGHDT and YYEEEE. CDR3 length: 16 amino acids. The chain's CDR3 is CASSFGTSGRAGELFF. CDR3 DNA sequence: TGTGCCAGCAGCTTTGGAACTAGCGGGAGGGCCGGGGAGCTGTTTTTT.

The chain has TRBV2 and TRBJ2-5; possible D gene TRBD1, 5 bases. The CDR3 length is 13 residues. V lost 10 bases and J lost 5, with 17 bases in between. Germline V CDR1 and CDR2: SNHLY, FYNNEI. CDR3 DNA sequence: TGTGCCACCTCAGCAGGGTCGAGGGAGACCCAGTACTTC. It encodes CATSAGSRETQYF.

CDR3 residues: CASSFYLRLAESSYEQYF. In DNA, the CDR3 is TGTGCCAGCAGTTTCTACCTCAGACTAGCGGAGAGCTCCTACGAGCAGTACTTC. The rearrangement links TRBV28 to TRBJ2-7; 9 bases fit TRBD2. Germline-derived CDR1 and CDR2 are MDHEN and SYDVKM. The CDR3 extends over 18 amino acids. V shed 3 bases, J shed 0 bases, and the junction held 12 bases outside the gene matches.

This chain uses TRBV15 with TRBJ2-2, with 11 bases matching TRBD2. Trimming took 3 bases from V and 6 from J; bases not matched to a gene: 3. Germline CDR1 reads LNHNV; CDR2 reads YYDKDF (reference sequence). The CDR3 extends over 15 amino acids. The CDR3 reads CATSSSGRGAGELFF. The DNA of the CDR3 is TGTGCCACCAGCAGTAGCGGGAGGGGGGCCGGGGAGCTGTTTTTT.

This chain links TRBV6-5 with TRBJ2-7; D is uncertain. This CDR3 spans 13 amino acids. Trimming left V 6 bases short and J 0 bases short, with 9 bases between. Germline values: CDR1 MNHEY, CDR2 SVGAGI. CDR3 in amino acids: CASRISLSYEQYF. CDR3 in DNA: TGTGCCAGCAGAATTAGCCTCTCCTACGAGCAGTACTTC.

The gene calls are TRBV5-6 and TRBJ1-1, with a tentative D call TRBD1 (6 bases). Trimming pared 0 bases from V and 8 bases from J, leaving 14 bases between. In germline, CDR1 is SGHDT, CDR2 YYEEEE. The CDR3 sequence is 14 residues long. The CDR3 coding sequence is TGTGCCAGCAGCTTGGGCGGGGGCGTTCGGGAAGCTTTCTTT. Amino acids: CASSLGGGVREAFF.

The V and J genes are TRBV7-8 and TRBJ2-7, with D possibly matching TRBD2 (6 bases). V was pared by 5 bases and J by 5 bases, with 10 bases between. CDR1 is SGHVS and CDR2 is FQNEAQ in the germline V gene. The CDR3 length is 12 residues. The CDR3 spells CASSILADEQYF. The CDR3 DNA is TGTGCCAGCAGCATACTAGCCGACGAGCAGTACTTC.

This clone showed up just once. The rearrangement uses TRBV10-1 and TRBJ2-2, with 8 bases fitting TRBD2. Germline assignment: CDR1 WNHNN and CDR2 SYGVQD (reference sequence). The CDR3 runs to 17 residues. Trimming removed 5 bases from V and 5 bases from J; junction bases left unmatched: 13. CDR3 sequence reads: CASSSTGREAGTGELFF. The CDR3 coding sequence is TGCGCCAGCAGTTCCACCGGGAGGGAGGCCGGGACCGGGGAGCTGTTTTTT.

The V gene is TRBV7-9, the J gene TRBJ2-5; TRBD2 aligns across 9 bases. Germline V gene data show CDR1 as SEHNR and CDR2 as FQNEAQ (reference sequence). V gave up 5 bases and J gave up 5 bases; unmatched junction bases: 6. There are 14 residues in the CDR3. The CDR3 DNA reads TGTGCCAGCAGCCATAGCGGGAGCTGGGAGACCCAGTACTTC. It encodes CASSHSGSWETQYF.

J is TRBJ2-7 and V is TRBV6-5; the D gene is possibly TRBD1 (6 bases). The CDR3 runs 14 residues. CDR1 and CDR2 from the germline V gene are MNHEY and SVGAGI. V shed 6 bases and J shed 6 bases, with 18 bases lying between them. The CDR3 sequence is CASSRTVLAGEQYF. CDR3 in DNA: TGTGCCAGCAGCCGGACAGTTCTGGCTGGCGAGCAGTACTTC.

V usage is TRBV19 and J usage is TRBJ1-4, with D hard to call. The CDR3 loop spans 15 amino acids. V was clipped by 4 bases and J by 0 bases, with 9 bases between them. Germline CDR1 LNHDA, CDR2 SQIVND (reference sequence). The CDR3 region is CASSRELATNEKLFF. As DNA, the CDR3 is TGTGCCAGTAGTAGGGAGCTCGCAACTAATGAAAAACTGTTTTTT.

This clone was found a few times. The chain employs TRBV29-1 and TRBJ2-3; 8 nucleotides match TRBD1. Germline loops: CDR1 SQVTM, CDR2 ANQGSEA. CDR3 length equals 15 residues. Trimming cost V 0 bases and J 2 bases; bases outside gene matches: 4. The CDR3 DNA sequence: TGCAGCGTTGAAGACCCCAGGGGGCCCACAGATACGCAGTATTTT. It encodes CSVEDPRGPTDTQYF.

This clone showed up just once. CDR3 bases: TGTGCCAGCAGCTTAAGGAGACCGGACAATGAGCAGTTCTTC. Its protein is CASSLRRPDNEQFF. This rearrangement joins TRBV7-2 to TRBJ2-1, with D uncertain. V lost 2 bases, J lost 5 bases, and 10 bases lay in between. Germline V gene data show CDR1 as SGHTA and CDR2 as FQGNSA. The CDR3 contains 14 residues.

The gene calls are TRBV4-3 and TRBJ2-3; 10 bases map to TRBD1. V lost 0 bases and J lost 9; bases outside the gene matches: 6. The CDR3 loop spans 15 amino acids. The germline gives CDR1 LGHNA, CDR2 YSLEER. The CDR3 reads CASSQDDRGRATQYF. DNA for the CDR3: TGCGCCAGCAGCCAAGATGACAGGGGGCGAGCAACGCAGTATTTT.

This clone turned up a few times. The chain links TRBV5-4 to TRBJ1-3, with D perhaps TRBD1 (5 bases). Trimming removed 4 bases from V and 0 bases from J, with 14 bases in between. The CDR3 has 16 residues. Germline V gives CDR1 SGHNT, CDR2 YYREEE (reference sequence). CDR3 region: CASSPGGSFSGNTIYF. DNA for the CDR3: TGTGCCAGCAGCCCGGGGGGGTCCTTCTCTGGAAACACCATATATTTT.

This clone was seen many times. The rearrangement joins TRBV28 to TRBJ2-7; 10 bases match TRBD2. V trimming: 3 bases; J trimming: 7 bases; junction bases outside the gene matches: 9. There are 15 residues in the CDR3. CDR1 is MDHEN and CDR2 is SYDVKM in the germline V gene. The DNA of the CDR3 is TGTGCCAGCAGTTTGGTATCAGCGGGAGGGCGAGAGCAGTACTTC. Amino acids: CASSLVSAGGREQYF.